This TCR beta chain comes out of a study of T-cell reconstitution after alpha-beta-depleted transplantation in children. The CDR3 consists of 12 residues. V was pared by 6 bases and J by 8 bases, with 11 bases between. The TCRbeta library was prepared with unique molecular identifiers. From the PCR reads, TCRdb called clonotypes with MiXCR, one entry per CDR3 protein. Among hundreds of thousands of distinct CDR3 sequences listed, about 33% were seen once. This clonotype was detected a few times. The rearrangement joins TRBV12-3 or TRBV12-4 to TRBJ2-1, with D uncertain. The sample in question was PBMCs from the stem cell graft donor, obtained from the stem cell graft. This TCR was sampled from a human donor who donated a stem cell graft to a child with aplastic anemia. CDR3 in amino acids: CASSPQSDEQFF. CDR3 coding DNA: TGTGCCAGCAGCCCCCAGAGCGATGAGCAGTTCTTC.